Listed below are T cell receptor beta chains from one sample, sequenced in a study of shared clonotypes between healthy human individuals. TCRdb keeps only in-frame clones here, not all; method: immunoSEQ multiplex PCR. The sample carries some 2,500,000 clones, under 95% recorded once. Sequencing was performed on naive CD4+ T cells from PBMCs. The receptors shown here come from a man younger than 30 in good health. Some clones in this sample may be carry-over from other donors' samples. The CDR3 runs from the conserved cysteine through the conserved F or W. Each record gives: clone size, V gene, J gene, D gene, CDR3 DNA, CDR3 protein. A D gene is named only where the DNA matches it firmly. Clone size is shown for a subset of rows, as once, few, many or a class of expanded clone.

>NA|TRBV9|TRBJ1-4|NA
TGTGCCAGCAGCGTAGGGGACGGGGTAATGAAGGGACTGTTTTTT
CASSVGDGVMKGLFF
>few|TRBV30|TRBJ1-1|NA
TGTGCCTGGAGGAGATTGAAAACTGAAGCTTTCTTT
CAWRRLKTEAFF
>NA|TRBV11-3|TRBJ2-2|NA
TGTGCCAGCAGCTTAGGCTCGTGGCCGAGACAAGACACCGGGGAGCTGTTTTTT
CASSLGSWPRQDTGELFF
>NA|TRBV4-1|TRBJ1-4|NA
TGCGCCAGCAGCCAGACCCCCCAGGGTGATGAAAAACTGTTTTTT
CASSQTPQGDEKLFF
>once|TRBV28|TRBJ1-6|TRBD1
TGTGCCAGCAGTTTGGGACTGACAGGGGGATTGTATTCACCCCTCCACTTT
CASSLGLTGGLYSPLHF
>NA|TRBV10-3|TRBJ1-1|NA
TGTGCCATCAGTGATGAGGCACCTCCACGCGCTGAAGCTTTCTTT
CAISDEAPPRAEAFF
>NA|TRBV25-1|TRBJ2-1|NA
TGTGCCAGCAGTTCGCGGACGGCATCCTCCTACAATGAGCAGTTCTTC
CASSSRTASSYNEQFF
>NA|TRBV9|TRBJ2-7|TRBD1
TGTGCCAGCAGCATATCGCAGGGGGCTCCTTCCTACGAGCAGTACTTC
CASSISQGAPSYEQYF
>once|TRBV6-1|TRBJ2-7|NA
TGTGCCAGCAGTCCGGGCCTCAGGGTCTACGAGCAGTACTTC
CASSPGLRVYEQYF
>NA|TRBV7-8|TRBJ2-3|NA
TGTGCCAGCAGCTTAGAGGGTTCAGATACGCAGTATTTT
CASSLEGSDTQYF
>once|TRBV11-2|TRBJ2-2|TRBD2
TGTGCCAGCAGCTTAGCTCCTAGCGGGAGCACCGGGGAGCTGTTTTTT
CASSLAPSGSTGELFF
>NA|TRBV6-4|TRBJ2-2|TRBD1
TGTGCCAGCAGTATGGACAGGTTGGCGAACACCGGGGAGCTGTTTTTT
CASSMDRLANTGELFF
>NA|TRBV7-2|TRBJ2-1|TRBD1
TGTGCCAGCAGTGAACAGGGGGCCGGGACCTACAATGAGCAGTTCTTC
CASSEQGAGTYNEQFF
>NA|TRBV5-1|TRBJ2-7|NA
TGCGCCAGCAGCTTGACGGGACCAACTTACGAGCAGTACTTC
CASSLTGPTYEQYF
>NA|TRBV7-3|TRBJ2-1|TRBD2
TGTGCCAGCAGCTTAACAGCGGGACTAACCCCTAGGAATGAGCAGTTCTTC
CASSLTAGLTPRNEQFF
>NA|TRBV5-4|TRBJ2-7|TRBD1
TGTGCCAGCAGCTGGGACAGGGTCGAGCAGTACTTC
CASSWDRVEQYF
>NA|TRBV28|TRBJ2-1|NA
TGTGCCAGCACTATGCTTTACGCAGATGAGCAGTTCTTC
CASTMLYADEQFF